This TCR beta chain appears in the sequencing data of a study of vaccination effects on CD4 cells after COVID-19. The J segment lost 3 bases and the V segment lost 1 base, leaving 17 bases of the junction unmatched. The CDR3 totals 20 residues. The germline CDR1 and CDR2 sequences are SGHRS and YFSETQ. Clones were sequenced by immunoSEQ multiplex PCR, and TCRdb holds only the in-frame ones, with some missing. The sample lists about 27,000 clones; around 82% were seen once. For this clone: Its antigen is currently unknown.

Sequencing was preceded by expansion of antigen-specific CD4+ T cells with viral peptide pools in the ViraFEST assay. Cultured cells yielded isolated CD4+ T cells after more than nine days. Participants received two doses of either the BNT162b2 or mRNA-1273 vaccine. This TCR derives from a human donor who received a COVID-19 vaccine. Some clones in this sample may be carry-over from other donors' samples. The sample here was CD4+ T cells from PBMCs cultured with HCoV-NL63 spike peptides, taken after COVID-19 vaccination. The chain links TRBV5-1 to TRBJ1-1; 11 positions agree with TRBD1. In nucleotides, the CDR3 is TGCGCCAGCAGCTTGTTTAGGACAGGGGGCTTTCAGGGTCCACACACTGAAGCTTTCTTT. Translated, it gives CASSLFRTGGFQGPHTEAFF. Using reference TRBV5-1 and TRBJ1-1 for the parts outside the CDR3, the full variable domain is KAGVTQTPRYLIKTRGQQVTLSCSPISGHRSVSWYQQTPGQGLQFLFEYFSETQRNKGNFPGRFSGRQFSNSRSEMNVSTLELGDSALYLCASSLFRTGGFQGPHTEAFFGQGTRLTVV.